Sequencing of this T cell receptor (beta chain) was carried out in a study of regulatory T cells in long-lasting Graves disease. In this sample, this clonotype turned up many times. The germline V gene encodes CDR1 SNHLY and CDR2 FYNNEI. V lost 6 bases to trimming and J lost 4 bases; unmatched junction nucleotides: 8. The CDR3 totals 15 residues. Time point: newly diagnosed GD, antithyroid drugs for less than 3 months. Isolated PBMC RNA provided the starting material for the TCR library. Sequencing libraries for TCR beta were prepared with iRepertoire HTBI primers and Arm-PCR of CDR3 regions. TCRdb analysed the multiplex PCR reads with MiXCR anew, one entry per CDR3 protein. Of 400,000 to 500,000 distinct CDR3 sequences listed, under 15% are singletons. These data were also reused for a study on T cells in Graves' hyperthyroidism and ophthalmopathy.

The sequences come from peripheral blood mononuclear cells (PBMCs), collected at new diagnosis, from a patient treated with antithyroid drugs. This chain links TRBV2 with TRBJ2-1; TRBD1 matches at 8 bases. The sequence was collected from a woman in her twenties or thirties with Graves disease. The CDR3, as DNA: TGTGCCAGCAGCAATGAAGGACAGGGTTACAATGAGCAGTTCTTC. Translating it yields CASSNEGQGYNEQFF.